A single sample gave rise to the 5 T cell receptor beta chains below, sequenced in a study of blood T cell repertoires in COVID-19 (dated by TCRdb to 2018 to 2020). Library preparation used the immunoSEQ multiplex PCR assay. Entries here come from immuneACCESS through TCRdb and include only in-frame sequences with V and J called. Some clones fail to appear in such tables; in the studies checked, an unresolved V gene covers under half of the shortfall, and the cause of the remainder is unknown. This sample gives approximately 440,000 clones in total; about 91% of them show up just once. Roughly 13% of the sample lies in the top ten. The specimen was peripheral blood. All receptors come from a woman aged 45-65 years with COVID-19, enrolled during active disease.

The chain has TRBV30 and TRBJ1-4; maybe TRBD1 (6 bases). The V end was cut by 2 bases, the J end by 10 bases, with 14 bases between. Germline V gene lookup returns CDR1 GTSNPN and CDR2 SVGIG (reference sequence). The CDR3 is 13 residues long. The CDR3 sequence: CAWSLGQPTKLFF. CDR3 nucleotide sequence: TGTGCCTGGAGTCTGGGACAACCGACAAAACTGTTTTTT.

The chain uses TRBV10-3 and TRBJ2-7; 13 positions agree with TRBD2. V dropped 6 bases and J dropped 7; count of bases not matched to a gene: 9. Germline V gene lookup returns CDR1 ENHRY and CDR2 SYGVKD. The CDR3 spans 15 residues. The CDR3 DNA reads TGTGCCATCAGCGGGACTAGCGGGGACCGGGGTGAGCAGTACTTC. Protein sequence: CAISGTSGDRGEQYF.

This clone was found once. The chain joins TRBV3-1 (or the pseudogene TRBV3-2) to TRBJ2-1, with a tentative D call TRBD2 (5 bases). The CDR3 is 14 amino acids. Per the germline V gene, CDR1 is LGHDT and CDR2 is YNNKEL (reference sequence). V dropped 8 bases and J dropped 8 bases, with 19 bases sitting between them. The CDR3 sequence is CASSDVAGKDEQFF. In DNA, the CDR3 is TGTGCCAGCTCAGACGTGGCCGGGAAGGATGAGCAGTTCTTC.

This clone was picked up one time. The chain carries TRBV10-1 and TRBJ2-7; 9 bases align to TRBD1. The CDR3 consists of 14 residues. With 4 bases clipped from V and 5 bases from J, the junction kept 6 bases outside the gene matches. In germline, CDR1 is WNHNN, CDR2 SYGVQD (reference sequence). The chain's CDR3 is CASSGEDRGHEQYF. Here the CDR3 DNA reads TGCGCCAGCAGTGGAGAGGACAGGGGCCACGAGCAGTACTTC.

The genes are TRBV3-1 (or the pseudogene TRBV3-2) and TRBJ2-3, with 7 positions matching TRBD2. There are 19 residues in the CDR3. Germline loops: CDR1 LGHDT, CDR2 YNNKEL (reference sequence). Trimming cost V 4 bases and J 4 bases; bases outside gene matches: 20. CDR3 coding DNA: TGTGCCAGCAGCCCGAACAAATTTCGGACTAGGTCAGTGGCAGATACGCAGTATTTT. This encodes CASSPNKFRTRSVADTQYF.